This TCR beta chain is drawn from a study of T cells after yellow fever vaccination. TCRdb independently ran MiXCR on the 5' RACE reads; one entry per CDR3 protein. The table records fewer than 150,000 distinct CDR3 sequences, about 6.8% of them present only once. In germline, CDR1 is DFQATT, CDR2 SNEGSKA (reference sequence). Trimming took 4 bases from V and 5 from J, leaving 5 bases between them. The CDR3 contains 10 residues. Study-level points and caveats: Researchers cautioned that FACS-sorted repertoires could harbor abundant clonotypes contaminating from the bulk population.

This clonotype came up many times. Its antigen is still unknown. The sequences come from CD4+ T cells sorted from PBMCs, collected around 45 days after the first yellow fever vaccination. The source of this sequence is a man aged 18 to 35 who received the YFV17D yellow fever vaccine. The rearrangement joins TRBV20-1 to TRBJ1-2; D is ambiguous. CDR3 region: CSATYYGYTF. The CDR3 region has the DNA TGCAGTGCTACCTATTATGGCTACACCTTC.